The 28 T cell receptor beta chains listed next were all sequenced from one sample in a study of multiple sclerosis patients with progressive multifocal leukoencephalopathy. Stated time point: before natalizumab initiation. Assay used: immunoSEQ multiplex PCR; TCRdb lists only in-frame clones, some missing. Here the sample spans 25,000 to 35,000 clones, almost 95% being singletons. Specimen: PBMCs. These receptors were obtained from a man aged 25 to 40 with multiple sclerosis.

The CDR3, as DNA: TGTGCCAGCAGCCAAGATGCAAGCACAGATACGCAGTATTTT. The encoded protein is CASSQDASTDTQYF. The rearrangement uses TRBV4-2 and TRBJ2-3; D is ambiguous. This CDR3 is 14 amino acids long. Trimming took 0 bases from V and 0 from J, leaving 4 bases between them. The germline V gene has CDR1 LGHNA and CDR2 YNFKEQ.

The chain carries TRBV4-1 and TRBJ1-2; weak D call: TRBD1 (5 bases). The CDR3 contains 15 residues. Trimming cost V 0 bases and J 5 bases, with 13 bases left between them. Germline loops: CDR1 MGHRA, CDR2 YSYEKL. The CDR3 region is CASSQDNSGGYGYTF. In nucleotides, the CDR3 is TGCGCCAGCAGCCAAGATAACTCCGGGGGATATGGCTACACCTTC.

The genes are TRBV7-9 and TRBJ2-2, with D uncertain. The CDR3 spans 14 residues. V lost 2 bases and J lost 5, with 9 bases in between. Looked up from germline, CDR1 is SEHNR and CDR2 is FQNEAQ (reference sequence). CDR3 loop: CASSLLVWTGELFF. The CDR3, as DNA: TGTGCCAGCAGCTTATTGGTTTGGACCGGGGAGCTGTTTTTT.

The chain is built from TRBV5-4 and TRBJ2-7; perhaps TRBD2 as D (5 bases). The CDR3 runs 15 residues. From germline, CDR1 is SGHNT and CDR2 YYREEE (reference sequence). The V gene lost 0 bases and the J gene lost 1 base, with 11 bases spanning the gap. As DNA, the CDR3 is TGTGCCAGCAGCTTGGAACGGGGAAGATCCTACGAGCAGTACTTC. Protein: CASSLERGRSYEQYF.

This rearrangement joins TRBV5-1 to TRBJ2-2; D call uncertain. Trimming took off 2 bases at V and 6 bases at J, with 8 bases between the two ends. Germline CDR1 is SGHRS and CDR2 is YFSETQ. This CDR3 spans 13 amino acids. Written as DNA, the CDR3 is TGCGCCAGCAGCTTTGAGTCGGCCGGGGAGCTGTTTTTT. It yields the protein CASSFESAGELFF.

The chain recombines TRBV14 with TRBJ2-1; 9 nucleotides match TRBD1. Trimming at V came to 6 bases and at J to 9 bases, leaving 9 bases not matched to a gene. The CDR3 length is 14 residues. Germline CDR1 reads SGHDN; CDR2 reads FVKESK. The CDR3 reads CASSLMDRGVEQFF. The DNA for the CDR3 is TGTGCCAGCAGTCTGATGGACAGGGGTGTTGAGCAGTTCTTC. The full variable domain, in which reference TRBV14 and TRBJ2-1 provide the parts outside the CDR3, is EAGVTQFPSHSVIEKGQTVTLRCDPISGHDNLYWYRRVMGKEIKFLLHFVKESKQDESGMPNNRFLAERTGGTYSTLKVQPAELEDSGVYFCASSLMDRGVEQFFGPGTRLTVL.

This clone was seen once. The chain joins TRBV4-2 to TRBJ2-2; D might be TRBD1 or TRBD2, each matching 6 bases. The V end was cut by 4 bases, the J end by 1 base, with 13 bases between. There are 16 residues in the CDR3. Germline-derived CDR1 and CDR2 are LGHNA and YNFKEQ. In DNA form, the CDR3 reads TGTGCCAGCAGCCCTCGCGGGACACAGAACACCGGGGAGCTGTTTTTT. Protein sequence: CASSPRGTQNTGELFF.

This clone was seen a handful of times. The J gene is TRBJ2-1, the V gene TRBV7-9; TRBD1 aligns across 7 bases. Germline V gene lookup returns CDR1 SEHNR and CDR2 FQNEAQ (reference sequence). The CDR3 covers 15 residues. V gave up 5 bases and J gave up 7 bases; unmatched junction bases: 11. In DNA, the CDR3 is TGTGCCAGCAGCGGCCCCCGACAGGGTCGGAATGAGCAGTTCTTC. This gives the protein CASSGPRQGRNEQFF. The whole variable domain, remainder taken from reference TRBV7-9 and TRBJ2-1, is DTGVSQNPRHKITKRGQNVTFRCDPISEHNRLYWYRQTLGQGPEFLTYFQNEAQLEKSRLLSDRFSAERPKGSFSTLEIQRTEQGDSAMYLCASSGPRQGRNEQFFGPGTRLTVL.

The chain has TRBV19 and TRBJ2-7, with a possible D match to TRBD1 (6 bases). The germline gives CDR1 LNHDA, CDR2 SQIVND (reference sequence). The CDR3 totals 13 residues. V was clipped by 6 bases and J by 1 base, with 10 bases between them. As DNA, the CDR3 is TGTGCCAGTAGGGACACAGGGTCCTACGAGCAGTACGTC. It codes for CASRDTGSYEQYV.

This clone is a singleton in its sample. The V gene is TRBV9, the J gene TRBJ1-1; 9 bases line up with TRBD1. The length of the CDR3 is 13 residues. Germline assignment: CDR1 SGDLS and CDR2 YYNGEE. Trimming took 0 bases from V and 7 from J; bases not matched to a gene: 1. CDR3 in DNA: TGTGCCAGCAGCGTAGCGGACAGGGGTGAAGCTTTCTTT. Translating gives CASSVADRGEAFF.

In its sample, this clone was seen once. J is TRBJ2-3 and V is TRBV18; D is unresolved. V lost 2 bases, J lost 10 bases, and 16 bases lay in between. Germline CDR1 reads KGHSH; CDR2 reads LQKENI. The CDR3 is made up of 14 amino acids. CDR3 loop: CASSPTPTALSQYF. CDR3 nucleotides: TGTGCCAGCTCACCAACCCCCACGGCCCTATCGCAGTATTTT.

The chain combines TRBV7-3 with TRBJ1-1; 7 bases agree with TRBD1. The CDR3 consists of 13 residues. V trimming: 5 bases; J trimming: 4 bases; junction bases outside the gene matches: 4. CDR1 SGHTA and CDR2 FQGTGA come from the germline V gene. CDR3 amino acids: CASSAGTATEAFF. The CDR3 nucleotides read TGTGCCAGCAGCGCCGGGACAGCCACTGAAGCTTTCTTT.

The gene calls are TRBV5-1 and TRBJ2-2; the match to TRBD2 covers 9 bases. After removal of 0 bases from V and 1 base from J, the junction contained 4 bases not matched to a gene. CDR3 length: 17 residues. Looked up from germline, CDR1 is SGHRS and CDR2 is YFSETQ. CDR3 nucleotides: TGCGCCAGCAGCTTGGATAGCGGGGGCTTGAACACCGGGGAGCTGTTTTTT. Residues: CASSLDSGGLNTGELFF.

The V call is TRBV6-4, the J call TRBJ1-2; 9 nucleotides match TRBD1. Trimming at V came to 4 bases and at J to 5 bases, leaving 2 bases not matched to a gene. In germline, CDR1 is MRHNA, CDR2 SNTAGT. This CDR3 region has 13 residues. The CDR3 spells CASSVGQGYGYTF. The CDR3 coding sequence is TGTGCCAGCAGTGTCGGACAGGGGTATGGCTACACCTTC.

This clone was detected once. The chain couples TRBV10-3 to TRBJ1-5; D perhaps matches TRBD1 (5 bases). CDR3 length equals 16 residues. From germline, CDR1 is ENHRY and CDR2 SYGVKD. Trimming cost V 2 bases and J 0 bases, with 11 bases left between them. In DNA form, the CDR3 reads TGTGCCATCAGTGAGACTGCAGGGTATAGCAATCAGCCCCAGCATTTT. Translation gives CAISETAGYSNQPQHF.

This chain uses TRBV19 with TRBJ2-1; D might be TRBD1 (6 bases). Germline CDR1 is LNHDA and CDR2 is SQIVND (reference sequence). The CDR3 has 15 amino acids. Trimming pared 4 bases from V and 4 bases from J, leaving 14 bases between. CDR3 in amino acids: CASSKGVGSYNEQFF. CDR3 in DNA: TGTGCCAGTAGTAAGGGGGTAGGCAGTTACAATGAGCAGTTCTTC.

A remark on this clone: Other DNA sequences in this specimen translate into the identical CDR3. The V call is TRBV11-3, the J call TRBJ2-2, with D perhaps matching TRBD1 (7 bases). This CDR3 is built from 16 residues. The V and J ends lost 5 bases and 1 base respectively, with 14 bases between them. The germline gives CDR1 SGHNT, CDR2 YENEEA. The CDR3 nucleotides read TGTGCCAGCAGCCCAGGGCAGGGGGGGAACACCGGGGAGCTGTTTTTT. It translates to CASSPGQGGNTGELFF.

This chain connects TRBV10-3 to TRBJ2-2, with TRBD1 as a possible D gene (5 bases). The CDR3 totals 16 residues. Germline V gene data show CDR1 as ENHRY and CDR2 as SYGVKD. The V and J ends lost 2 bases and 6 bases respectively, with 16 bases between them. The CDR3 region has the DNA TGTGCCATCAGTGAGATCCGCAGGGCCAGAGCCGGGGAGCTGTTTTTT. The encoded protein is CAISEIRRARAGELFF.

This sequence joins TRBV29-1 and TRBJ2-3; 7 bases line up with TRBD2. The CDR3 runs to 13 residues. V shed 6 bases, J shed 10 bases, and the junction held 13 bases outside the gene matches. Germline V CDR1 and CDR2: SQVTM, ANQGSEA. CDR3 residues: CSVDTGGRASQYF. CDR3 DNA: TGCAGCGTAGACACCGGGGGGAGGGCTTCGCAGTATTTT.

The chain couples TRBV11-3 to TRBJ2-3; no clear D gene. Germline V CDR1 and CDR2: SGHNT, YENEEA. CDR3 length: 15 amino acids. V was clipped by 1 base and J by 5 bases, with 13 bases between them. The CDR3 sequence is CASSLAGEGKDTQYF. The CDR3, as DNA: TGTGCCAGCAGCTTAGCTGGTGAAGGGAAAGATACGCAGTATTTT. Full variable domain (outside the CDR3, taken from reference TRBV11-3 and TRBJ2-3): EAGVVQSPRYKIIEKKQPVAFWCNPISGHNTLYWYLQNLGQGPELLIRYENEEAVDDSQLPKDRFSAERLKGVDSTLKIQPAELGDSAVYLCASSLAGEGKDTQYFGPGTRLTVL.

The chain joins TRBV13 to TRBJ1-1, with D unclear. This CDR3 comprises 12 residues. Germline lookup yields CDR1 PRHDT and CDR2 FYEKMQ (reference sequence). V shed 1 base and J shed 5 bases, with 5 bases lying between them. Here the CDR3 reads CASSLDRTEAFF. The DNA of the CDR3 is TGTGCCAGCAGCTTAGATAGAACTGAAGCTTTCTTT.

The rearrangement joins TRBV29-1 to TRBJ2-3; D gene unclear. V lost 4 bases to trimming and J lost 2 bases, with 10 bases between them. There are 13 residues in the CDR3. Germline lookup yields CDR1 SQVTM and CDR2 ANQGSEA. CDR3 amino acids: CSVVGWDTDTQYF. The CDR3 DNA sequence: TGCAGCGTTGTTGGATGGGACACAGATACGCAGTATTTT.

The rearrangement links TRBV27 to TRBJ2-1; 8 positions agree with TRBD1. Germline assignment: CDR1 MNHEY and CDR2 SMNVEV (reference sequence). The V gene end was trimmed by 2 bases and the J gene end by 3 bases; junction bases not matched to a gene: 0. This CDR3 spans 14 amino acids. The CDR3 coding sequence is TGTGCCAGCAGTTTAACAGGGGGCTACAATGAGCAGTTCTTC. This codes for CASSLTGGYNEQFF.

The chain carries TRBV7-2 and TRBJ2-5; D is uncertain. V was shortened by 5 bases and J by 6 bases, with 10 bases between the two germline ends. The CDR3 has 12 residues. Germline CDR1 and CDR2: SGHTA and FQGNSA. CDR3 residues: CASSHNLKTQYF. CDR3 in DNA: TGTGCCAGCAGCCACAATTTAAAGACCCAGTACTTC.

V and J are TRBV7-2 and TRBJ2-1; 14 bases fit TRBD2. The CDR3 length is 17 residues. Germline V gives CDR1 SGHTA, CDR2 FQGNSA. The junction had 6 bases not matched to a gene; V was cut back by 5 bases and J by 3 bases. As DNA, the CDR3 is TGTGCCAGCAGCCCCGGACTAGCGGGAGGTCTCTACAATGAGCAGTTCTTC. Amino acids: CASSPGLAGGLYNEQFF.

V is TRBV30 and J is TRBJ2-3, with 8 bases matching TRBD2. Trimming at V came to 8 bases and at J to 4 bases, leaving 2 bases not matched to a gene. Germline CDR1 and CDR2: GTSNPN and SVGIG (reference sequence). The CDR3 length is 11 residues. CDR3 loop: CAREGSDTQYF. CDR3 nucleotides: TGTGCCCGGGAGGGTTCAGATACGCAGTATTTT.

This clone was seen only once. The rearrangement joins TRBV7-2 to TRBJ2-3, with 10 bases aligning to TRBD1. The CDR3 extends over 15 amino acids. V trimming: 6 bases; J trimming: 1 base; junction bases outside the gene matches: 4. Germline V gene data show CDR1 as SGHTA and CDR2 as FQGNSA. CDR3 protein: CASRGQGQRTDTQYF. The CDR3 region has the DNA TGTGCCAGCAGGGGACAGGGGCAACGCACAGATACGCAGTATTTT.

This clone was seen a single time. The genes are TRBV6-5 and TRBJ1-1, with D possibly being TRBD1 (6 bases). V lost 0 bases to trimming and J lost 1 base, with 6 bases between them. The CDR3 consists of 14 residues. Germline loops: CDR1 MNHEY, CDR2 SVGAGI. The CDR3 DNA reads TGTGCCAGCAGTTACTCGACAGGGAACACTGAAGCTTTCTTT. This gives the protein CASSYSTGNTEAFF.